Each of the 26 T cell receptor beta chains below was sequenced from the same sample in a study of blood T cell repertoires in COVID-19. The assay was immunoSEQ multiplex PCR, and TCRdb's table has in-frame clones only and misses some. There are 65,000 or so clones in the sample; approximately 84% occur only once, and about 3.4% lies in the top ten. The sequenced sample consisted of peripheral blood. The receptors derive from a man in his 60s with acute or convalescent COVID-19.

The V gene is TRBV5-1, the J gene TRBJ2-7; TRBD1 matches 8 bases. The CDR3 has 13 amino acids. The V gene's germline CDR1 is SGHRS and CDR2 YFSETQ. Trimming at V came to 3 bases and at J to 5 bases, leaving 4 bases not matched to a gene. CDR3 amino acids: CASSSSDRDEQYF. The CDR3 DNA is TGCGCCAGCAGCTCTTCGGACAGGGACGAGCAGTACTTC.

The chain links TRBV28 to TRBJ2-5, with TRBD2 matching 11 bases. J lost 0 bases, V lost 4 bases, and 7 bases had no gene match. The length of the CDR3 is 17 residues. Germline-derived CDR1 and CDR2 are MDHEN and SYDVKM. The DNA of the CDR3 is TGTGCCAGCAGTTCCCTACGACTAGCGGGAAACCAAGAGACCCAGTACTTC. Amino acid sequence: CASSSLRLAGNQETQYF.

The chain couples TRBV12-3 or TRBV12-4 to TRBJ1-2; no definite D call. The CDR3 consists of 13 residues. V dropped 0 bases and J dropped 4 bases, with 6 bases sitting between them. The CDR3 DNA is TGTGCCAGCAGTTTAGCCCAATCCTATGGCTACACCTTC. The encoded protein is CASSLAQSYGYTF.

The chain combines TRBV4-2 with TRBJ1-5; 12 bases match TRBD1. V shed 0 bases and J 6 bases; nucleotides not matched to a gene: 3. The germline V gene has CDR1 LGHNA and CDR2 YNFKEQ. The CDR3 loop spans 16 amino acids. Written as DNA, the CDR3 is TGTGCCAGCAGCCAAGAGCAGGGACAGGGGGCTCAGCCCCAGCATTTT. Translating it yields CASSQEQGQGAQPQHF.

The chain employs TRBV7-2 and TRBJ2-2, with D unclear. Germline loops: CDR1 SGHTA, CDR2 FQGNSA. V shed 3 bases and J shed 3 bases, with 8 bases lying between them. The CDR3 is 14 residues long. The CDR3 reads CASSLGRHTGELFF. The CDR3 DNA sequence: TGTGCCAGCAGCTTGGGCAGACACACCGGGGAGCTGTTTTTT.

This clone was found a few times. V usage is TRBV6-6 and J usage is TRBJ2-7; 9 bases map to TRBD2. V lost 7 bases to trimming and J lost 7 bases; unmatched junction nucleotides: 8. Germline CDR1 is MNHNY and CDR2 is SVGAGI (reference sequence). The CDR3 covers 13 residues. The CDR3 DNA follows: TGTGCCAGCAAAGGCGGGGGGGCGGGTGAGCAGTACTTC. Protein product: CASKGGGAGEQYF.

This clone was recorded once. The chain carries TRBV15 and TRBJ2-3; D gene unclear. CDR1 and CDR2 (germline): LNHNV, YYDKDF (reference sequence). This CDR3 is 13 amino acids long. Deletions cut 0 bases from V and 4 bases from J, with 5 bases between. CDR3 bases: TGTGCCACCAGCAGAGATCCGTCAGATACGCAGTATTTT. The encoded protein is CATSRDPSDTQYF. Using reference TRBV15 and TRBJ2-3 for the parts outside the CDR3, the full variable domain is DAMVIQNPRYQVTQFGKPVTLSCSQTLNHNVMYWYQQKSSQAPKLLFHYYDKDFNNEADTPDNFQSRRPNTSFCFLDIRSPGLGDTAMYLCATSRDPSDTQYFGPGTRLTVL.

V usage is TRBV12-3 or TRBV12-4 and J usage is TRBJ1-5, with 8 bases aligning to TRBD1. Trimming removed 6 bases from V and 6 bases from J; junction bases left unmatched: 4. This CDR3 comprises 13 residues. The CDR3 here is CASSPTGGQPQHF. The CDR3 nucleotides read TGTGCCAGCAGCCCAACAGGGGGTCAGCCCCAGCATTTT.

This chain connects TRBV24-1 to TRBJ2-3, with 11 bases lining up with TRBD1. J gave up 4 bases and V 9 bases, and 2 bases lay outside the gene matches. This CDR3 region has 13 residues. Germline CDR1 reads KGHDR; CDR2 reads SFDVKD. The CDR3: CATGQGAPDTQYF. The CDR3 nucleotides read TGTGCCACCGGACAGGGGGCCCCAGATACGCAGTATTTT.

The rearrangement joins TRBV20-1 to TRBJ1-4, with D unclear. The CDR3 has 15 residues. Between the trimmed V and J ends, which lost 3 bases and 1 base, there was a span of 12 bases. CDR1 and CDR2 (germline): DFQATT, SNEGSKA (reference sequence). CDR3 DNA: TGCAGTGCTAGTTCGGAGGGAAGAACTAATGAAAAACTGTTTTTT. Amino acid sequence: CSASSEGRTNEKLFF.

The genes are TRBV21-1 and TRBJ1-1; TRBD1 reflects the table's D call only, with no check against the DNA. TRBV21-1 is classified as a pseudogene. CDR3 length: 17 amino acids. CDR3 region: CASSKGLVTGGNTEAFF. In DNA, the CDR3 is TGTGCCAGCAGCAAAGGTCTGGTAACAGGCGGGAACACTGAAGCTTTCTTT.

This chain joins TRBV14 and TRBJ2-1; 10 bases agree with TRBD2. Germline CDR1 and CDR2: SGHDN and FVKESK. The V segment lost 4 bases and the J segment 7 bases; nucleotides outside the gene matches: 13. The CDR3 is 17 amino acids. In nucleotides, the CDR3 is TGTGCCAGCAGCCTACGTCCCGGGACTAGCGTGGGGAATGAGCAGTTCTTC. Translating gives CASSLRPGTSVGNEQFF.

This rearrangement joins TRBV5-5 to TRBJ1-4, with TRBD1 matching 8 bases. CDR1 and CDR2 (germline): SGHKS, YYEKEE (reference sequence). The CDR3 extends over 17 amino acids. The junction had 4 bases not matched to a gene; V was cut back by 0 bases and J by 0 bases. The CDR3 loop reads CASSLEGTGATNEKLFF. CDR3 coding DNA: TGTGCCAGCAGCTTGGAAGGGACAGGAGCAACTAATGAAAAACTGTTTTTT. The whole variable domain, filled in from reference TRBV5-5 and TRBJ1-4, reads DAGVTQSPTHLIKTRGQQVTLRCSPISGHKSVSWYQQVLGQGPQFIFQYYEKEERGRGNFPDRFSARQFPNYSSELNVNALLLGDSALYLCASSLEGTGATNEKLFFGSGTQLSVL.

The V gene is TRBV2, the J gene TRBJ2-6; perhaps TRBD1 as D (5 bases). This CDR3 comprises 18 residues. Germline CDR1 is SNHLY and CDR2 is FYNNEI. Trimming removed 6 bases at V and 0 bases at J, with 18 bases between. The CDR3 loop reads CASSPTRQSFSGANVLTF. The CDR3 DNA follows: TGTGCCAGCAGCCCTACCCGACAGTCGTTCTCTGGGGCCAACGTCCTGACTTTC. Supplemented by reference TRBV2 and TRBJ2-6, the full variable domain reads EPEVTQTPSHQVTQMGQEVILRCVPISNHLYFYWYRQILGQKVEFLVSFYNNEISEKSEIFDDQFSVERPDGSNFTLKIRSTKLEDSAMYFCASSPTRQSFSGANVLTFGAGSRLTVL.

This clone occurred a few times. The rearrangement uses TRBV2 and TRBJ1-2; tentatively, D is TRBD1 (5 bases). This CDR3 has 13 residues. The germline V gene has CDR1 SNHLY and CDR2 FYNNEI. V lost 7 bases to trimming and J lost 6 bases, with 15 bases between them. The CDR3 DNA is TGTGCCAGCAAAATCGGCAGGGAGGATGGCTACACCTTC. Protein: CASKIGREDGYTF.

The rearrangement links TRBV18 to TRBJ2-7; 7 bases align to TRBD1. CDR1 and CDR2 from the germline V gene are KGHSH and LQKENI. CDR3 size: 15 residues. The ends lost 1 base at V and 6 bases at J; junction bases unmatched: 9. The CDR3 loop is CASSPRGGVATEQYF. The DNA of the CDR3 is TGTGCCAGCTCACCACGAGGGGGCGTGGCGACCGAGCAGTACTTC.

The gene calls are TRBV5-5 and TRBJ1-1, with D perhaps matching TRBD1 (6 bases). Germline loops: CDR1 SGHKS, CDR2 YYEKEE (reference sequence). V lost 3 bases and J 1 base, leaving 19 bases between the germline ends. The CDR3 sequence is 17 residues long. The CDR3 is CASSSGTFGSWNTEAFF. CDR3 nucleotides: TGTGCCAGCAGCTCCGGGACATTCGGTTCGTGGAACACTGAAGCTTTCTTT.

The V and J genes are TRBV7-9 and TRBJ1-5; TRBD1 aligns across 7 bases. V dropped 5 bases and J dropped 9; count of bases not matched to a gene: 4. CDR3 size: 12 residues. The germline gives CDR1 SEHNR, CDR2 FQNEAQ (reference sequence). In nucleotides, the CDR3 is TGTGCCAGCAGCCCGAACAGGGGGCCCCAGCATTTT. Translating gives CASSPNRGPQHF.

The chain recombines TRBV13 with TRBJ2-5, with a possible D match to TRBD1 (6 bases). CDR1 PRHDT and CDR2 FYEKMQ come from the germline V gene (reference sequence). This CDR3 is built from 17 residues. V was cut by 1 base and J by 4 bases, with 19 bases left in between. CDR3 amino acids: CASSLAGNYRDVETQYF. CDR3 DNA sequence: TGTGCCAGCAGCTTAGCCGGGAATTACAGGGATGTAGAGACCCAGTACTTC.

This clone has a handful of counts. The chain uses TRBV5-1 and TRBJ2-7; D is unclear. Germline V CDR1 and CDR2: SGHRS, YFSETQ. The V end lost 2 bases, the J end lost 7 bases, and 10 bases lay between the germline ends. The CDR3 totals 12 residues. CDR3 region: CASSLEFEEQYF. The DNA of the CDR3 is TGCGCCAGCAGCTTAGAGTTTGAGGAGCAGTACTTC. Looking up the rest from reference TRBV5-1 and TRBJ2-7 gives the full variable domain: KAGVTQTPRYLIKTRGQQVTLSCSPISGHRSVSWYQQTPGQGLQFLFEYFSETQRNKGNFPGRFSGRQFSNSRSEMNVSTLELGDSALYLCASSLEFEEQYFGPGTRLTVT.

V is TRBV7-7 and J is TRBJ2-3, with 8 bases matching TRBD2. V trimming: 5 bases; J trimming: 1 base; junction bases outside the gene matches: 5. CDR1 is SSHAT, CDR2 FNYEAQ, per germline (reference sequence). This CDR3 is built from 15 residues. The chain's CDR3 is CASSRGGMGTDTQYF. The CDR3 DNA reads TGTGCCAGCAGCCGGGGGGGCATGGGCACAGATACGCAGTATTTT.

This chain links TRBV6-5 with TRBJ1-2; D not certain. Trimming removed 7 bases from V and 5 bases from J, with 14 bases in between. The CDR3 extends over 13 amino acids. CDR1 and CDR2 from the germline V gene are MNHEY and SVGAGI. CDR3 loop: CASTPQSGYGYTF. CDR3 in DNA: TGTGCCAGCACGCCCCAGTCAGGATATGGCTACACCTTC.

This chain connects TRBV11-3 to TRBJ2-6; TRBD1 matches at 7 bases. The V gene end was trimmed by 4 bases and the J gene end by 0 bases; junction bases not matched to a gene: 6. The CDR3 has 17 amino acids. Germline V gene sequence: CDR1 SGHNT, CDR2 YENEEA. CDR3 sequence reads: CASSSSRDSSGANVLTF. CDR3 coding DNA: TGTGCCAGCAGCTCGAGTAGGGACAGCTCTGGGGCCAACGTCCTGACTTTC. Filled out from reference TRBV11-3 and TRBJ2-6, the complete variable domain reads EAGVVQSPRYKIIEKKQPVAFWCNPISGHNTLYWYLQNLGQGPELLIRYENEEAVDDSQLPKDRFSAERLKGVDSTLKIQPAELGDSAVYLCASSSSRDSSGANVLTFGAGSRLTVL.

The chain joins TRBV11-2 to TRBJ2-3; D gene unclear. The V gene lost 5 bases and the J gene lost 0 bases, with 9 bases spanning the gap. The germline V gene has CDR1 SGHAT and CDR2 FQNNGV. This CDR3 spans 14 amino acids. CDR3 region: CASSPQPSTDTQYF. The CDR3 nucleotides are TGTGCCAGCAGCCCACAGCCCAGCACAGATACGCAGTATTTT.

This chain joins TRBV10-3 and TRBJ1-5, with D hard to call. Trimming left V 2 bases short and J 2 bases short, with 10 bases between. The germline V gene has CDR1 ENHRY and CDR2 SYGVKD. This CDR3 has 15 residues. CDR3 protein: CAISEGFEGNQPQHF. In nucleotides, the CDR3 is TGTGCCATCAGTGAGGGTTTTGAGGGCAATCAGCCCCAGCATTTT.

The V gene is TRBV7-6, the J gene TRBJ2-3; the match to TRBD2 covers 8 bases. V trimming: 5 bases; J trimming: 0 bases; junction bases outside the gene matches: 7. This CDR3 is built from 16 residues. Germline lookup yields CDR1 SGHVS and CDR2 FNYEAQ. The CDR3 DNA reads as TGTGCCAGCAGCGCAAACGGGGGGGCCAGCACAGATACGCAGTATTTT. Translation: CASSANGGASTDTQYF. Drawing the rest from reference TRBV7-6 and TRBJ2-3, the complete variable domain is GAGVSQSPRYKVTKRGQDVALRCDPISGHVSLYWYRQALGQGPEFLTYFNYEAQQDKSGLPNDRFSAERPEGSISTLTIQRTEQRDSAMYRCASSANGGASTDTQYFGPGTRLTVL.